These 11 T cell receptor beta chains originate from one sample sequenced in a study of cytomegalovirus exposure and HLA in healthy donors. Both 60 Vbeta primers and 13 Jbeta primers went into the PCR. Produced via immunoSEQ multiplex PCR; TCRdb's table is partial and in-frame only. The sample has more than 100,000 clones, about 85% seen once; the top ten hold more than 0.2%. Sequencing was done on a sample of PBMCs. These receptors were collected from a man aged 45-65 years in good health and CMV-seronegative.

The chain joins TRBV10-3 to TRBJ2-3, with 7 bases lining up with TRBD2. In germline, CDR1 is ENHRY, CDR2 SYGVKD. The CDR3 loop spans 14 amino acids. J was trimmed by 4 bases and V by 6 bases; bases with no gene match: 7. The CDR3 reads CAIRGGEGPDTQYF. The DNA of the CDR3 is TGTGCCATCAGGGGGGGGGAGGGACCAGATACGCAGTATTTT.

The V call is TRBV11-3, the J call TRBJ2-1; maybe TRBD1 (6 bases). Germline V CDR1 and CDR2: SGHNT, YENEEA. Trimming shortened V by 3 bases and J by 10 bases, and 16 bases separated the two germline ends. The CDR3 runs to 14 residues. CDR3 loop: CASSFSRGQGEQFF. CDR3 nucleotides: TGTGCCAGCAGCTTCTCCCGGGGCCAGGGGGAGCAGTTCTTC.

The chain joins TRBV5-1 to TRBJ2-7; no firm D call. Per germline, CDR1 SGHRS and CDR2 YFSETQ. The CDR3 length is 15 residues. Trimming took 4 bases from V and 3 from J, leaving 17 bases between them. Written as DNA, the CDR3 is TGCGCCAGCAGCCCCGCTGTGCGCTCCTTCTACGAGCAGTACTTC. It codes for CASSPAVRSFYEQYF.

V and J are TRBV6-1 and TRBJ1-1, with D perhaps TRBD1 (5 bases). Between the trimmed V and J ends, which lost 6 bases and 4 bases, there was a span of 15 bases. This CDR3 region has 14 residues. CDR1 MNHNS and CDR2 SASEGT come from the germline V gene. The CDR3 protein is CASSPGGPGTEAFF. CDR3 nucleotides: TGTGCCAGCAGCCCCGGGGGACCGGGCACTGAAGCTTTCTTT.

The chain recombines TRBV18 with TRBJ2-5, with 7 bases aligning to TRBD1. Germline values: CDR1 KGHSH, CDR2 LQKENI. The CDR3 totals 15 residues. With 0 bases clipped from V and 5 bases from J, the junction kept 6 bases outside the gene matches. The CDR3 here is CASSPPMRGHETQYF. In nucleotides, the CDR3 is TGTGCCAGCTCACCACCAATGAGGGGGCACGAGACCCAGTACTTC.

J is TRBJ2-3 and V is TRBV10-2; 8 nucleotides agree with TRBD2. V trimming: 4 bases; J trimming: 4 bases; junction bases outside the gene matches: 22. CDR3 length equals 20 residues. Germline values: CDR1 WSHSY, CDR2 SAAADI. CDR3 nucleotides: TGCGCCAGCAGTGTGCCAACTGCGGGGGCGGGAGGCCTAGATCCAGATACGCAGTATTTT. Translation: CASSVPTAGAGGLDPDTQYF.

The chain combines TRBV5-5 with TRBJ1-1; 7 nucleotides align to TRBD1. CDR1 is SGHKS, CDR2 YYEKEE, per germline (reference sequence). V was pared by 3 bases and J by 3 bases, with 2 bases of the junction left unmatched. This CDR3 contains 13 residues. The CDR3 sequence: CASSYQGDTEAFF. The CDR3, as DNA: TGTGCCAGCAGCTACCAGGGGGACACTGAAGCTTTCTTT.

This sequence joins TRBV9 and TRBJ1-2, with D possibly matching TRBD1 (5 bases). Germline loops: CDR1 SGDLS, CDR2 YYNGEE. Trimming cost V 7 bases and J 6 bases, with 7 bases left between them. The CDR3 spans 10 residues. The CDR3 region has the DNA TGTGCCAGCCAGGGAAATGGCTACACCTTC. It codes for CASQGNGYTF.

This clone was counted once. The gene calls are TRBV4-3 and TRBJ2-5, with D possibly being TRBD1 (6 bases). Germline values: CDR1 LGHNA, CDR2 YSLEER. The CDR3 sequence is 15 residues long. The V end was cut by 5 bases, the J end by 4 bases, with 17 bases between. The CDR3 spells CASSIDLGAGETQYF. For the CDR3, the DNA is TGCGCCAGCAGCATTGACCTGGGGGCAGGAGAGACCCAGTACTTC.

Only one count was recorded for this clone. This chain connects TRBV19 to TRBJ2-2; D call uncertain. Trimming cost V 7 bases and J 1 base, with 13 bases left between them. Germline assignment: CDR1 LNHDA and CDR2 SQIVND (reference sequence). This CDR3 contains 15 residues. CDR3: CASTKPSENTGELFF. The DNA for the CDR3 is TGTGCCAGTACCAAGCCTTCTGAGAACACCGGGGAGCTGTTTTTT.

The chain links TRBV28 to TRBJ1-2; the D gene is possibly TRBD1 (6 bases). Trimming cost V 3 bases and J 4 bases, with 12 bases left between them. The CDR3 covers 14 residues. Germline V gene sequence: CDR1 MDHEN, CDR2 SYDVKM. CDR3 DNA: TGTGCCAGCAGTTTGGCGGACAGAGTCTATGGCTACACCTTC. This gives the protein CASSLADRVYGYTF.